This T cell receptor (beta chain) is from a study of blood T cell repertoires in COVID-19. Study summary: Donors in the United States, Italy and Spain gave samples during acute or convalescent COVID-19. Sources were T cells, B-cell-depleted T cells, or PBMCs; the material itself was cDNA or gDNA.

Original handling: Scientists estimated how many nucleated cells there were by amplifying reference gene primers. The method was immunoSEQ multiplex PCR; TCRdb's version includes in-frame clones alone and lacks a portion of them. Clone size and the V and J calls come from that table; the DNA yielded D and trimming. In the table there are roughly 380,000 clones, around 89% of which are singletons. The CDR3 covers 16 residues. The germline gives CDR1 GTSNPN, CDR2 SVGIG (reference sequence). The V gene lost 2 bases and the J gene lost 2 bases, with 17 bases spanning the gap. This clone has a handful of counts.

The gene calls are TRBV30 and TRBJ2-3; perhaps TRBD2 as D (6 bases). The source material was peripheral blood. The TCR sequence derives from a woman between 40 and 50 years old with COVID-19, enrolled during active disease. The CDR3 protein is CAWSRGAAGNTDTQYF. CDR3 bases: TGTGCCTGGAGTAGAGGAGCGGCGGGGAACACAGATACGCAGTATTTT.